The entry below gives a single T cell receptor (beta chain) sequence along with its context. Its antigen is as yet unknown. The entry originates in a study of T cells in localized non-small cell lung cancer. Broader study findings: Longer survival (overall) was linked to higher T cell density in blood. Adjacent lung exhibited a median of 57 among the 100 most abundant tumor clones.

Germline V lookup: CDR1 SNHLY, CDR2 FYNNEI. The V and J ends lost 6 bases and 3 bases respectively, with 14 bases between them. This CDR3 region has 15 residues. Method: immunoSEQ multiplex PCR; TCRdb's copy keeps in-frame clones and lacks some. Of fewer than 40,000 clones listed, about nine tenths are singletons. The sequenced sample was peripheral blood, obtained before any cancer treatment. The chain links TRBV2 to TRBJ2-2; D is possibly TRBD1 (5 bases). The clonotype originates from a male donor at least 60 years old with stage III lung adenocarcinoma. The CDR3 DNA reads TGTGCCAGCAGCGGTCAGGACATCTACACCGGGGAGCTGTTTTTT. Encoded protein: CASSGQDIYTGELFF.